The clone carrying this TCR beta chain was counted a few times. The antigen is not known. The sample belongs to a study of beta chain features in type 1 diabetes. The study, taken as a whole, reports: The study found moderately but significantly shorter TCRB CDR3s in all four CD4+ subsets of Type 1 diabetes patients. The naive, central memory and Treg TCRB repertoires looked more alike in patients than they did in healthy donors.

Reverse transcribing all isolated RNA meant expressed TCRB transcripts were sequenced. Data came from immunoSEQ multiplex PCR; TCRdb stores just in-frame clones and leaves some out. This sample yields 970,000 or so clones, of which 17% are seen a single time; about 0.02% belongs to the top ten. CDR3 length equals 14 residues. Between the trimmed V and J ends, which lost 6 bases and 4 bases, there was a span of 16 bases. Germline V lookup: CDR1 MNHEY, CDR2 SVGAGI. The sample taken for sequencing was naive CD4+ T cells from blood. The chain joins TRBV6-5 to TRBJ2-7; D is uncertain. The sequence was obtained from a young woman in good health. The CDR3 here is CASSPTGKNYEQYF. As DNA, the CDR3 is TGTGCCAGCAGCCCGACCGGAAAGAATTACGAGCAGTACTTC.